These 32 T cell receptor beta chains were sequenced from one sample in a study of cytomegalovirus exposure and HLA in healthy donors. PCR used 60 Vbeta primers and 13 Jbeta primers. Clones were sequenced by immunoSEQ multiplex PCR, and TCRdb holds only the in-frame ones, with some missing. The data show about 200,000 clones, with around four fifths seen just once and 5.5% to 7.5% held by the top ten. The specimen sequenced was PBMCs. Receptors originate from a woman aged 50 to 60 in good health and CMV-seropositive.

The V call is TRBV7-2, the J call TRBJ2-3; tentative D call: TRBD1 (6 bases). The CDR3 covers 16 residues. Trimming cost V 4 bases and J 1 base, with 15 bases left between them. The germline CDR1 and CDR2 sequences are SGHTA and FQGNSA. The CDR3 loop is CASSSRLAGGTDTQYF. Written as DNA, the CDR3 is TGTGCCAGCAGCTCCCGGCTAGCAGGGGGCACAGATACGCAGTATTTT.

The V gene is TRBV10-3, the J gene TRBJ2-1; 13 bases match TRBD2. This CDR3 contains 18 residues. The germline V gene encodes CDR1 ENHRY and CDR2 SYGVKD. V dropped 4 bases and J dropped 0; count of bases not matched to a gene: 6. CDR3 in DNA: TGTGCCATCAGTGGACTAGCGGGGGGCCGGAGCTCCTACAATGAGCAGTTCTTC. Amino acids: CAISGLAGGRSSYNEQFF.

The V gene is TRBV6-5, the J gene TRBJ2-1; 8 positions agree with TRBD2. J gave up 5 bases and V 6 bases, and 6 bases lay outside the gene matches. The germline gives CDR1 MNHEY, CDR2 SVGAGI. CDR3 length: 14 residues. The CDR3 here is CASRPPAGDNEQFF. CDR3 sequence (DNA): TGTGCCAGCAGGCCCCCAGCGGGGGACAATGAGCAGTTCTTC.

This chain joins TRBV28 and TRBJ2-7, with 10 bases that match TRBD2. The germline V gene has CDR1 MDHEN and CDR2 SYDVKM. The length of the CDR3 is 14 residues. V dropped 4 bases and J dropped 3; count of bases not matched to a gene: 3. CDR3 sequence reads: CASSWTSGYYEQYF. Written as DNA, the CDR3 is TGTGCCAGCAGTTGGACTAGCGGATACTACGAGCAGTACTTC. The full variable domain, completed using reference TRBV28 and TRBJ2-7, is DVKVTQSSRYLVKRTGEKVFLECVQDMDHENMFWYRQDPGLGLRLIYFSYDVKMKEKGDIPEGYSVSREKKERFSLILESASTNQTSMYLCASSWTSGYYEQYFGPGTRLTVT.

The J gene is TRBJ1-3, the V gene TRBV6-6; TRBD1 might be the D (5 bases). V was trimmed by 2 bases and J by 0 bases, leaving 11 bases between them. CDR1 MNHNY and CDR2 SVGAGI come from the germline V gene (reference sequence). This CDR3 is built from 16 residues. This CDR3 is CASSYPTGNSGNTIYF. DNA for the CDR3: TGTGCCAGCAGTTACCCCACAGGCAACTCTGGAAACACCATATATTTT.

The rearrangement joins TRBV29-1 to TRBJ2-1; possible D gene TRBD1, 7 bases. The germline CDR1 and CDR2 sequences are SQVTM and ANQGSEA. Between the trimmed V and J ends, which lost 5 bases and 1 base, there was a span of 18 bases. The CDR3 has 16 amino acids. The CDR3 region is CSVPLPGGFSYNEQFF. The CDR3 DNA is TGCAGCGTTCCCCTCCCAGGGGGGTTTTCCTACAATGAGCAGTTCTTC.

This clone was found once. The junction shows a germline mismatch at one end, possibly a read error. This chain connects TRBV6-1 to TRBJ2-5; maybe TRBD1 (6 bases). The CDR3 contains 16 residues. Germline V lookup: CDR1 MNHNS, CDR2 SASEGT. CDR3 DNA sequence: TGTGCCAGCAGTGAAGTAGCGTATGGGACAAGAGAGCCCCAGTACTTC. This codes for CASSEVAYGTREPQYF.

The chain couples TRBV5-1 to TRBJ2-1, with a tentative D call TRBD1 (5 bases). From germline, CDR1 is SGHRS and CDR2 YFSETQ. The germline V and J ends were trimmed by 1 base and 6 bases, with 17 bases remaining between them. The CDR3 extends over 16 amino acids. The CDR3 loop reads CASSLSRRGGRNEQFF. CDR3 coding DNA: TGCGCCAGCAGCTTGTCGCGTAGGGGCGGACGCAATGAGCAGTTCTTC.

CDR3 in DNA: TGTGCCAGCAGCCCGGGGTCCGGGAGAGATACGCAGTATTTT. Its protein is CASSPGSGRDTQYF. The chain recombines TRBV5-6 with TRBJ2-3; D might be TRBD2 (6 bases). V was clipped by 4 bases and J by 5 bases, with 14 bases between them. Per germline, CDR1 SGHDT and CDR2 YYEEEE. The CDR3 loop spans 14 amino acids.

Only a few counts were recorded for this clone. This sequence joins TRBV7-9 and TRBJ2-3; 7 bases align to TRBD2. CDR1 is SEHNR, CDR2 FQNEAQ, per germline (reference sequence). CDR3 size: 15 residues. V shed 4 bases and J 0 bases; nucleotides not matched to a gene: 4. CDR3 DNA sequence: TGTGCCAGCAGCTCTAGCGGCTCTAGCACAGATACGCAGTATTTT. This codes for CASSSSGSSTDTQYF. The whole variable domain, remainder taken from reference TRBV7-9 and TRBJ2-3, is DTGVSQNPRHKITKRGQNVTFRCDPISEHNRLYWYRQTLGQGPEFLTYFQNEAQLEKSRLLSDRFSAERPKGSFSTLEIQRTEQGDSAMYLCASSSSGSSTDTQYFGPGTRLTVL.

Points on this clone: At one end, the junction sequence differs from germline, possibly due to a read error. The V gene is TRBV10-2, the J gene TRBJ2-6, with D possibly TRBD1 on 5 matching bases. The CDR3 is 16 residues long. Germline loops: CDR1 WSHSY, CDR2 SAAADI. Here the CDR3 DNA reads TGCGCCAGCAGTGAGGGACGCCGCTCTGGGGCCAACGGCCTGACTTTC. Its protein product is CASSEGRRSGANGLTF.

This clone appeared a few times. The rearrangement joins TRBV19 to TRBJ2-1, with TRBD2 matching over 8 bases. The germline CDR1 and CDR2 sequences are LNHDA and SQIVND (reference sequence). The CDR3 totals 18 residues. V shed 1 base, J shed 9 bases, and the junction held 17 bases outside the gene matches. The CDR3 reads CASSIGNPRSGSRGEQFF. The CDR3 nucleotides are TGTGCCAGTAGTATAGGGAATCCAAGAAGCGGGAGTAGGGGTGAGCAGTTCTTC.

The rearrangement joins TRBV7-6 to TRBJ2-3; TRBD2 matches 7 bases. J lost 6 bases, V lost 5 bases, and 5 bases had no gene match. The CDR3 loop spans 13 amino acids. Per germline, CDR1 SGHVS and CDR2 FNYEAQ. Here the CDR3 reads CASSPGLRDTQYF. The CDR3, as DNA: TGTGCCAGCAGCCCGGGACTACGGGATACGCAGTATTTT.

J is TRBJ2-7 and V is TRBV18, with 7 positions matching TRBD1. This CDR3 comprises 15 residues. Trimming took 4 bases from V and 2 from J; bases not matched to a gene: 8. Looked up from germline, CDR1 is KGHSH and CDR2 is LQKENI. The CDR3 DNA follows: TGTGCCAGCTCACACATGACAGGGATGACCTACGAGCAGTACTTC. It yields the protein CASSHMTGMTYEQYF.

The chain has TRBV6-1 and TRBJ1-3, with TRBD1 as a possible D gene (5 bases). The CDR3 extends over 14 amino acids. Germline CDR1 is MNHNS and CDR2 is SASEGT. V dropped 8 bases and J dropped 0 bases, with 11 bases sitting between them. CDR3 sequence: CASLVGGSGNTIYF. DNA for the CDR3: TGTGCCAGCTTGGTGGGGGGCTCTGGAAACACCATATATTTT.

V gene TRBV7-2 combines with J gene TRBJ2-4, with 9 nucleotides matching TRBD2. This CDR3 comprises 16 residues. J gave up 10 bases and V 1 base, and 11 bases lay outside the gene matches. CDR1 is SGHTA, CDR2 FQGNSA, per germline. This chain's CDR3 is CASSLGAVGLARIQYF. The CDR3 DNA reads TGTGCCAGCAGCTTAGGGGCGGTGGGACTAGCCCGAATTCAGTACTTC.

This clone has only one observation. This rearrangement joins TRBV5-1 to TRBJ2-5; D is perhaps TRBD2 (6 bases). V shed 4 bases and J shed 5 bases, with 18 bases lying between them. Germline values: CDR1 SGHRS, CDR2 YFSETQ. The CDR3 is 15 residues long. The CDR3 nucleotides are TGCGCCAGCAGCGGGGGGACTGCGCGGGTGGAGACCCAGTACTTC. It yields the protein CASSGGTARVETQYF.

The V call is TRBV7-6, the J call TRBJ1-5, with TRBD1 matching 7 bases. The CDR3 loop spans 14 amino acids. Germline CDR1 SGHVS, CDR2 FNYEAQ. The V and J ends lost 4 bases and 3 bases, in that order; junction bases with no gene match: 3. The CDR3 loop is CASSSGTANQPQHF. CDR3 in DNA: TGTGCCAGCAGCTCCGGGACAGCCAATCAGCCCCAGCATTTT.

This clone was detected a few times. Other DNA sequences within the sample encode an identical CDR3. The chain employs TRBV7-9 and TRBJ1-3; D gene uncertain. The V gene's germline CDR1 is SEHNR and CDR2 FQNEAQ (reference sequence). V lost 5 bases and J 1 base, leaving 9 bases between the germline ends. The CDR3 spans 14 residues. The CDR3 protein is CASSPSGSGNTIYF. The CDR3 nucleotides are TGTGCCAGCAGCCCGTCGGGGTCTGGAAACACCATATATTTT.

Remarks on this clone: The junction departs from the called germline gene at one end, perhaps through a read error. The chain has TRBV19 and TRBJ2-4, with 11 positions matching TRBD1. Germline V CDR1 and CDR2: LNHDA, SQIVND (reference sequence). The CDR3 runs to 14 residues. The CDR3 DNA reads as TGTGCCAGCACGGACAGGGGGCTCGAAAACAGTCAGTACTTC. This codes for CASTDRGLENSQYF.

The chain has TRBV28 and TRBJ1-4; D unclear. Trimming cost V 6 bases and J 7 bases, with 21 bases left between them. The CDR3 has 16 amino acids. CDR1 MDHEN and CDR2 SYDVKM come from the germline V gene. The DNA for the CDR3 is TGTGCCAGCAGGAGAGGAGGCACAAAAATTTTTGAAAAACTGTTTTTT. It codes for CASRRGGTKIFEKLFF.

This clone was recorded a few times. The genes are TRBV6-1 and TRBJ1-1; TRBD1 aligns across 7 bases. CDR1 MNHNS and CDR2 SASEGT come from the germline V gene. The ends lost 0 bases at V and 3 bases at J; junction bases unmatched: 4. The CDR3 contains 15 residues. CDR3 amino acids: CASSEAAGGYTEAFF. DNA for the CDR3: TGTGCCAGCAGTGAAGCGGCAGGGGGGTACACTGAAGCTTTCTTT.

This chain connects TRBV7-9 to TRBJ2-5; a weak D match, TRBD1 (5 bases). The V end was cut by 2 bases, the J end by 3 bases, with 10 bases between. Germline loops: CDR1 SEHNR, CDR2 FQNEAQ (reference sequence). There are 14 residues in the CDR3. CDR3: CASSLQGAKETQYF. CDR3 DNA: TGTGCCAGCAGCTTACAAGGGGCGAAAGAGACCCAGTACTTC.

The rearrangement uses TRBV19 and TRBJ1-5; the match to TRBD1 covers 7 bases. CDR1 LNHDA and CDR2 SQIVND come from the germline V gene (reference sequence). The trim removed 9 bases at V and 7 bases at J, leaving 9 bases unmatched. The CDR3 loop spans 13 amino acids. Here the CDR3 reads CASAPTGPQPQHF. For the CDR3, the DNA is TGTGCCAGCGCCCCGACAGGGCCACAGCCCCAGCATTTT.

The CDR3 DNA is TGTGCCAGCAACAAGGGACAGGGCATGAACACTGAAGCTTTCTTT. Protein product: CASNKGQGMNTEAFF. The chain has TRBV27 and TRBJ1-1; 9 nucleotides agree with TRBD1. CDR1 is MNHEY and CDR2 is SMNVEV in the germline V gene (reference sequence). The CDR3 consists of 15 residues. V lost 7 bases to trimming and J lost 0 bases; unmatched junction nucleotides: 6.

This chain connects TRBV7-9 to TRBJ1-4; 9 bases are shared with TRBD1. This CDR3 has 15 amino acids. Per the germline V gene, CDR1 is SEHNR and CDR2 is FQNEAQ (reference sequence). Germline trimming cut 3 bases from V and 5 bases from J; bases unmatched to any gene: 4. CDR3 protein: CASSLGTGSNEKLFF. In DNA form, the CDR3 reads TGTGCCAGCAGCTTGGGGACAGGGTCGAATGAAAAACTGTTTTTT.

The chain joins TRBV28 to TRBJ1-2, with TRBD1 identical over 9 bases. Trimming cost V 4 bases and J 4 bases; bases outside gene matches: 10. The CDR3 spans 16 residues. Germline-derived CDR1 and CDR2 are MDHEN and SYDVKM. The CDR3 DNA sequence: TGTGCCAGCAGTTCCGGCGGGGGACAGGGTCTCTATGGCTACACCTTC. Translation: CASSSGGGQGLYGYTF.

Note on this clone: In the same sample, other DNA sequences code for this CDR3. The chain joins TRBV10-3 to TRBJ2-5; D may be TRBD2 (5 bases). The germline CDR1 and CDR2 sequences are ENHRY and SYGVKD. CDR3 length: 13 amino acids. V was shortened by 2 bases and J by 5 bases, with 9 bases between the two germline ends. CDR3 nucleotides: TGTGCCATCAGTGAGAGATCGGGGGAGACCCAGTACTTC. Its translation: CAISERSGETQYF.

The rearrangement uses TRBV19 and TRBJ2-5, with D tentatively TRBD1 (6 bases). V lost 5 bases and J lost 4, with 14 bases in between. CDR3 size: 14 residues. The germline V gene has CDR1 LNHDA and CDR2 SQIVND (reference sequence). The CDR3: CASSPTGTRETQYF. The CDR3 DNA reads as TGTGCCAGTAGTCCAACAGGGACACGAGAGACCCAGTACTTC.

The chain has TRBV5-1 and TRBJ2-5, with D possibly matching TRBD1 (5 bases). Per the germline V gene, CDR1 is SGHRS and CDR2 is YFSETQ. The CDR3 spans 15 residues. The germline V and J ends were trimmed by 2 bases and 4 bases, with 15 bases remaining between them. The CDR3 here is CASSLAGSSRETQYF. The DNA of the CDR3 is TGCGCCAGCAGCTTAGCAGGGTCTTCCCGAGAGACCCAGTACTTC.

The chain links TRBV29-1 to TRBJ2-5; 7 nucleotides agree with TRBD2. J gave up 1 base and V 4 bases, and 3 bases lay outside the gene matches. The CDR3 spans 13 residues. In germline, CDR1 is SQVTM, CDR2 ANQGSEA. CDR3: CSVAGRLQETQYF. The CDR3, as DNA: TGCAGCGTTGCCGGGAGGCTCCAAGAGACCCAGTACTTC.

CDR3 bases: TGTGCCAGCAGCTTAGGTCTAGCGGGAGGTCGAGAGACCCAGTACTTC. Translation gives CASSLGLAGGRETQYF. V gene TRBV7-2 combines with J gene TRBJ2-5; 11 nucleotides line up with TRBD2. J gave up 4 bases and V 1 base, and 5 bases lay outside the gene matches. CDR1 and CDR2 (germline): SGHTA, FQGNSA. This CDR3 contains 16 residues. Using reference TRBV7-2 and TRBJ2-5 for the parts outside the CDR3, the full variable domain is GAGVSQSPSNKVTEKGKDVELRCDPISGHTALYWYRQSLGQGLEFLIYFQGNSAPDKSGLPSDRFSAERTGGSVSTLTIQRTQQEDSAVYLCASSLGLAGGRETQYFGPGTRLLVL.